This T cell receptor (beta chain) stems from a study of CD8 T cells in Susac syndrome. cDNA came from around 0.5 to 1 ug RNA primed by random hexamers. Amplification of TCR beta CDR3 by immunoSEQ multiplex PCR spanned 54 Vbeta and 13 Jbeta. In TCRdb, the immunoSEQ multiplex PCR reads were re-called with MiXCR into one record per CDR3 protein. The profile covers approximately 150,000 distinct CDR3 sequences, with roughly 76% appearing a single time and around 0.51% taken by the ten largest. Between the trimmed V and J ends, which lost 0 bases and 0 bases, there was a span of 15 bases. The CDR3 is made up of 17 amino acids. CDR1 SGHDT and CDR2 YYEEEE come from the germline V gene.

The source material was CD8+ T cells from PBMCs. This chain joins TRBV5-6 and TRBJ1-1; a weak D match, TRBD1 (6 bases). This TCR was recovered from a human donor with multiple sclerosis. The CDR3, as DNA: TGTGCCAGCAGCTTGGGCAGGGGATTGGAAGTGAACACTGAAGCTTTCTTT. This gives the protein CASSLGRGLEVNTEAFF.